Below, 20 T cell receptor beta chains from the same sample are listed, as sequenced in a study of tumor-infiltrating lymphocytes in primary liver carcinoma. Blood RNA originated from unsorted whole blood, with germline DNA additionally extracted. Using a constant-region primer together with ProtoScript II reverse transcriptase, TCR beta cDNA was made from around 500 ng of total RNA. TCR beta libraries came from three nested multiplex PCR rounds using slightly modified ARM-PCR. A C-beta reverse primer and TRBV1-TRBV30 forward primers served in each of the first two PCR rounds, at around 10 cycles apiece. TCRdb analysed the multiplex PCR reads with MiXCR anew, one entry per CDR3 protein. The table shows 300,000 to 400,000 distinct CDR3 sequences, with roughly 61% occurring only once. Sequences were obtained from peripheral blood. Every receptor here comes from a man aged 35-49 years with primary liver carcinoma and hepatitis B virus infection.

This clonotype appeared many times. The chain carries TRBV10-3 and TRBJ2-7, with D perhaps matching TRBD2 (6 bases). Germline assignment: CDR1 ENHRY and CDR2 SYGVKD. Trimming stripped 1 base from V and 6 bases from J, with 13 bases between. The CDR3 is 14 residues long. The CDR3 sequence is CAISEFGGAGEQYF. Written as DNA, the CDR3 is TGTGCCATCAGTGAGTTCGGGGGAGCCGGCGAGCAGTACTTC.

Concerning this clonotype: Just one base apart from a much larger clone, this may be a read error. The J gene is TRBJ2-2, the V gene TRBV5-6; 9 bases align to TRBD2. Unmatched junction bases numbered 11, after V lost 4 bases and J lost 7 bases. CDR1 is SGHDT, CDR2 YYEEEE, per germline. CDR3 size: 16 residues. CDR3: CASSTGISGRIGELFF. In DNA form, the CDR3 reads TGTGCCAGCAGCACGGGGATTAGCGGGAGAATCGGGGAGCTGTTTTTT. Supplemented by reference TRBV5-6 and TRBJ2-2, the full variable domain reads DAGVTQSPTHLIKTRGQQVTLRCSPKSGHDTVSWYQQALGQGPQFIFQYYEEEERQRGNFPDRFSGHQFPNYSSELNVNALLLGDSALYLCASSTGISGRIGELFFGEGSRLTVL.

This clonotype was detected a few times. Sequence at one end of the junction differs from germline and may be a read error. This rearrangement joins TRBV11-1 to TRBJ2-2; D assignment may be TRBD1 or TRBD2 (6 bases each). Germline V CDR1 and CDR2: SGHAT, FQDESV (reference sequence). The CDR3 length is 15 residues. The chain's CDR3 is CASSTRGPNTGELFF. The CDR3 DNA sequence: TGTGCTAGCAGCACCCGGGGGCCCAACACCGGGGAGCTGTTTTTT.

Worth noting for this clonotype: The junction departs from the called germline gene at one end, perhaps through a read error. This chain links TRBV6-2 or TRBV6-3 with TRBJ1-6; D is uncertain. The CDR3 is made up of 12 amino acids. In germline, CDR1 is MNHEY, CDR2 SVGEGT. The CDR3 protein is CASSYHNSPLYF. CDR3 DNA: TGTGCCAGCAGTTATCACAATTCACCCCTCTACTTT.

As regards this clonotype: Just one base apart from a much larger clone, this may be a read error. This chain uses TRBV5-5 with TRBJ1-5; no definite D call. The better agreement between TRBJ2-3 and the DNA end casts doubt on the J call. Germline loops: CDR1 SGHKS, CDR2 YYEKEE (reference sequence). This CDR3 is built from 15 residues. The CDR3 region has the DNA TGTGCCAGCAGCTTGGACGGCTATAGCAATCAGCCCCAGTATTTT. Translating it yields CASSLDGYSNQPQYF.

To note about this clonotype: The junction shows a germline mismatch at one end, possibly a read error. The genes are TRBV5-5 and TRBJ2-2; D perhaps matches TRBD2 (5 bases). The length of the CDR3 is 13 residues. The germline CDR1 and CDR2 sequences are SGHKS and YYEKEE (reference sequence). The CDR3 DNA is TGTGCCAGCAGCTTGCTGGAAACCGGGAAGCTGTTTTTT. This translates into CASSLLETGKLFF.

With regard to this clonotype: Since a much larger clone is just one base distant, this may be a read error. This chain uses TRBV10-2 with TRBJ1-2, with D hard to call. Germline CDR1 is WSHSY and CDR2 is SAAADI. The CDR3 has 13 amino acids. The DNA of the CDR3 is TGCGCCAGCCAACAGACCACTAACTATTGCTACACCTTC. Translation: CASQQTTNYCYTF.

Turning to this clonotype: The conserved phenylalanine or tryptophan is not found at the CDR3 terminus, so this likely reflects a read error. The chain has TRBV29-1 and TRBJ1-1, with TRBD1 identical over 8 bases. Looked up from germline, CDR1 is SQVTM and CDR2 is ANQGSEA. J gave up 2 bases and V 5 bases, and 7 bases lay outside the gene matches. The CDR3 is 14 residues long. CDR3 nucleotide sequence: TGCAGCGTTATACAGGGGGGACTAAACACTGAAGCTTTCCTT. It yields the protein CSVIQGGLNTEAFL.

Notes on this clonotype: This may be a read error, as it is one base from a much larger clone. The genes are TRBV6-5 and TRBJ1-1; 9 bases are a match to TRBD1. Germline CDR1 reads MNHEY; CDR2 reads SVGAGI. This CDR3 region has 15 residues. Written as DNA, the CDR3 is TGTGCCTGCAGTTCCGACAGGGGGGAGTACACTGAAGCTTTCTTT. Its protein is CACSSDRGEYTEAFF.

This clonotype was picked up many times. This chain uses TRBV6-2 or TRBV6-3 with TRBJ2-1; 7 nucleotides line up with TRBD2. The germline V gene encodes CDR1 MNHEY and CDR2 SVGEGT. CDR3 length: 16 residues. After removal of 6 bases from V and 2 bases from J, the junction contained 10 bases not matched to a gene. CDR3 bases: TGTGCCAGCAGCTCTCCCGGGGGGACGACCTACAATGAGCAGTTCTTC. Its translation: CASSSPGGTTYNEQFF.

This clonotype was counted once. This may stem from a read error, because a much larger clone lies one nucleotide away. The chain uses TRBV10-3 and TRBJ2-6; possible D gene TRBD1, 5 bases. The V gene's germline CDR1 is ENHRY and CDR2 SYGVKD. Trimming removed 6 bases at V and 0 bases at J, with 21 bases between. This CDR3 contains 19 residues. CDR3 nucleotide sequence: TGTGCCATCAGCCGGTTCGGGCAGGGCTTCAGCTCTGGGGCCAACGTCCTGACTTTC. It codes for CAISRFGQGFSSGANVLTF.

A word on this clonotype: The germline gene is not matched at one end of the junction; a read error may be the cause. V and J are TRBV4-1 and TRBJ2-3; TRBD2 aligns across 8 bases. The CDR3 extends over 19 amino acids. Per the germline V gene, CDR1 is MGHRA and CDR2 is YSYEKL. Here the CDR3 DNA reads TGCGCCAGCAGCCACCCGGGACTAGTGGGAGGGCCGGACGCAGATACGCAGTATTTC. Translating it yields CASSHPGLVGGPDADTQYF.

This clonotype was observed a few times. V usage is TRBV14 and J usage is TRBJ2-1, with 14 bases aligning to TRBD2. The ends lost 6 bases at V and 8 bases at J; junction bases unmatched: 9. The CDR3 runs to 16 residues. Germline V lookup: CDR1 SGHDN, CDR2 FVKESK. CDR3 amino acids: CASRPTGTSGSYEQFF. CDR3 in DNA: TGTGCCAGCAGACCAACCGGGACTAGCGGGAGCTATGAGCAGTTCTTC.

Note on this clonotype: The junction shows a germline mismatch at one end, possibly a read error. This chain links TRBV5-1 with TRBJ2-5; TRBD2 matches at 10 bases. Germline V CDR1 and CDR2: SGHRS, YFSETQ. The CDR3 runs to 16 residues. The CDR3 sequence: CASGLEASGSGETQCF. CDR3 in DNA: TGCGCCAGCGGCTTGGAGGCTAGCGGGAGCGGGGAGACCCAGTGCTTC.

With respect to this clonotype: A junction boundary mismatches the germline segment, possibly from a read error. The chain couples TRBV4-2 to TRBJ1-2, with 8 nucleotides matching TRBD1. CDR1 is LGHNA, CDR2 YNFKEQ, per germline. The CDR3 is 16 residues long. CDR3 amino acids: CAISQEEDREEGGYTF. DNA for the CDR3: TGTGCCATCAGCCAAGAGGAGGACAGGGAAGAAGGTGGCTACACCTTC.

As DNA, the CDR3 is TGTGCCAGCAGTTTTTTGGGGCCCCTGAACACTGAAGCTTTCTTT. Protein: CASSFLGPLNTEAFF. The J gene is TRBJ1-1, the V gene TRBV28, with a weak D call TRBD1 (5 bases). There are 15 residues in the CDR3. Germline CDR1 is MDHEN and CDR2 is SYDVKM. V gave up 3 bases and J gave up 0 bases, with 11 bases separating them.

A word on this clonotype: A much larger clone lies one base from this, so it may be a read error. The chain links TRBV14 to TRBJ1-3; D call uncertain. The germline V gene encodes CDR1 SGHDN and CDR2 FVKESK. The CDR3 runs 16 residues. V lost 7 bases and J 1 base, leaving 17 bases between the germline ends. The CDR3 DNA sequence: TGTGCCAGCAACCCCAACATGATCCTTTCTGGAAACACCATATATTTT. Translated, it gives CASNPNMILSGNTIYF.

This clonotype was found many times. This chain's CDR3 is CASRRRDGILYGYTF. The CDR3 DNA is TGTGCCAGCAGGCGCCGGGACGGAATACTCTATGGCTACACCTTC. The V and J genes are TRBV6-6 and TRBJ1-2; TRBD1 might be the D (5 bases). V lost 6 bases and J 4 bases, leaving 18 bases between the germline ends. Germline V gives CDR1 MNHNY, CDR2 SVGAGI (reference sequence). This CDR3 region has 15 residues.

In regard to this clonotype: Sequence at one end of the junction differs from germline and may be a read error. V is TRBV18 and J is TRBJ1-2; 9 bases match TRBD1. The germline gives CDR1 KGHSH, CDR2 LQKENI. The CDR3 has 16 residues. The CDR3 DNA follows: TGTGCCAGCACACCACCCGACGGCGGGACAGGGTATGGCTACACCTTC. Its translation is CASTPPDGGTGYGYTF.

This clonotype turned up a few times. The chain links TRBV4-2 to TRBJ2-2; perhaps TRBD1 as D (6 bases). Germline V CDR1 and CDR2: LGHNA, YNFKEQ. The V and J ends lost 5 bases and 3 bases respectively, with 16 bases between them. CDR3 size: 16 residues. The CDR3 spells CASSDQAYRDTGELFF. The CDR3, as DNA: TGTGCCAGCAGCGATCAGGCGTACAGGGACACCGGGGAGCTGTTTTTT.